This entry features one T cell receptor beta chain sequence. Antigen specificity is unknown. V lost 1 base, J lost 4 bases, and 8 bases stayed unmatched. The CDR3 totals 16 residues. Per germline, CDR1 SGHNT and CDR2 YENEEA. This sample was taken from a study of T cell repertoires in cytomegalovirus infection. Study outcomes and limitations: Clonotype analysis showed dominance of the ex vivo response by HLA-C-restricted CMV-specific TCR beta clonotypes.

TCRdb re-called the reads with MiXCR, one entry per CDR3 protein. The sample holds some 400,000 distinct CDR3 sequences; approximately 32% are singletons and the top ten take roughly 13%. This receptor was obtained from a human donor in good health (CMV status not recorded). Some clones in this sample may be carry-over from other donors' samples. Sequencing input: PBMCs. V gene TRBV11-3 combines with J gene TRBJ2-3; TRBD1 agrees at 7 bases. CDR3: CASSLGQGRMADTQYF. DNA for the CDR3: TGTGCCAGCAGCTTAGGACAGGGAAGAATGGCAGATACGCAGTATTTT.